A single T cell receptor (beta chain) is shown here with its context. Its matching antigen is unknown. The data were taken from a study of T cell responses to AZD1222 COVID-19 vaccine. General study points: Reports say nearly half of spike-specific TCRs go after unmutated variant regions.

The assay was immunoSEQ multiplex PCR, and TCRdb's table has in-frame clones only and misses some. This sample has approximately 94,000 clones, with about 88% found just once. The source was peripheral blood, collected on day 0 of AZD1222 vaccination. The clonotype was recovered from an adult in good health.

For the CDR3, the DNA is TGTGCCAGCAGCTCGGGACTAGCGGAGACCCAGTACTTC. Residues: CASSSGLAETQYF. The V call is TRBV11-2, the J call TRBJ2-5; 10 bases fit TRBD2. V gave up 4 bases and J gave up 5 bases; unmatched junction bases: 1. In germline, CDR1 is SGHAT, CDR2 FQNNGV. The CDR3 sequence is 13 residues long.